This T cell receptor (beta chain) derives from a study of T cell responses to AZD1222 COVID-19 vaccine. Profiling relied on immunoSEQ multiplex PCR, and the TCRdb table lists in-frame clones only, not all of them. The top ten hold about a sixth of the sample, which has some 100,000 clones, about 89% seen once. Study-level points and caveats: The sample set comprised mostly white British donors with more females, and clonal diversity was possibly underestimated. Following two doses of AZD1222, Spike-specific TCR breadth and depth rose. It was only a handful of AZD1222 recipients who were seropositive at baseline. Unmutated variant regions are reportedly the target of nearly half of TCRs that are spike-specific.

To note about this clone: What it recognizes is unknown.

The ends lost 5 bases at V and 11 bases at J; junction bases unmatched: 8. There are 13 residues in the CDR3. Germline-derived CDR1 and CDR2 are KGHDR and SFDVKD. This specimen consisted of peripheral blood, obtained on day 0 of AZD1222 vaccination. The rearrangement joins TRBV24-1 to TRBJ2-1, with 7 bases identical to TRBD2. This clonotype originated in an adult in good health. This CDR3 reads CATSGSGTVKQFF. Written as DNA, the CDR3 is TGTGCCACCAGTGGAAGCGGGACGGTAAAGCAGTTCTTC.